The 4 T cell receptor beta chains below were found in one sample sequenced in a study of monozygotic twins with inflammatory bowel disease. TCRdb re-called the 5' RACE reads, yielding one record per CDR3 amino acid sequence without DNA. Recorded here are some 99,000 distinct CDR3 sequences; the top ten clones represent around an eighth. The sequenced sample was blood. Receptor source: a human donor with ulcerative colitis or Crohn's disease, or a healthy co-twin of an affected twin (not recorded which).

The chain uses TRBV29-1 and TRBJ1-3; absent DNA, TCRdb's TRBD1 call cannot be checked. The CDR3 has 14 amino acids. Germline loops: CDR1 SQVTM, CDR2 ANQGSEA. The CDR3 here is CSVAPSWFGDTIYF.

V gene TRBV12-3 or TRBV12-4 combines with J gene TRBJ2-3; TCRdb proposes TRBD1, but this gene call is untestable without DNA. There are 16 residues in the CDR3. The CDR3 is CASNFVIGGCTDTQYF.

The gene calls are TRBV14 and TRBJ2-7; the D call from TCRdb, TRBD2, cannot be confirmed without DNA. The germline V gene encodes CDR1 SGHDN and CDR2 FVKESK. The CDR3 runs 14 residues. This CDR3 reads CASSPGTSGIEQYF.

The CDR3: CSARRPESSSYNEQFF. The chain employs TRBV20-1 and TRBJ2-1. The CDR3 loop spans 16 amino acids. CDR1 is DFQATT, CDR2 SNEGSKA, per germline (reference sequence).